This T cell receptor beta chain was profiled in a study of read filtering for tumor transcriptome and immune sequencing. Study details: R-ISS stage counts were fewer than ten for I, approximately 15 for II, roughly seven for III.

This clonotype has ten or more counts. From 300 to 450 ng of RNA, a library with molecular barcoded alpha/delta and beta/gamma adaptors was made. TCRdb used MiXCR to reprocess the reads, holding one entry per CDR3 protein. The data show some 130,000 distinct CDR3 sequences, less than 15% seen once. The germline V gene has CDR1 SGHRS and CDR2 YFSETQ. The CDR3 runs 14 residues. Deletions cut 4 bases from V and 0 bases from J, with 8 bases between. V gene TRBV5-1 combines with J gene TRBJ1-3; D gene uncertain. The sample taken for sequencing was a population of CD138-negative cells sorted from bone marrow. The origin of this receptor is a donor aged 40 or older with multiple myeloma. CDR3 coding DNA: TGCGCCAGCAGCGCCGGGGACTCTGGAAACACCATATATTTT. Translated, it gives CASSAGDSGNTIYF.